This T cell receptor beta chain is drawn from a study of cytomegalovirus exposure and HLA in healthy donors. The PCR used 60 Vbeta and 13 Jbeta primers. Assay used: immunoSEQ multiplex PCR; TCRdb lists only in-frame clones, some missing. The table shows roughly 100,000 clones, with around 63% occurring only once. Study results and caveats: Of the V segments, some could not be distinguished, including TRBV6-2 and TRBV6-3, and were excluded. In a later analysis, HLA-associated beta chains showed higher expansion and lower generation probabilities than comparable chains. Listed as cytomegalovirus-associated were over 150 TCR beta chains.

The V gene's germline CDR1 is MNHNY and CDR2 SVGAGI (reference sequence). The CDR3 length is 12 residues. V shed 5 bases and J shed 2 bases, with 6 bases lying between them. To note about this clone: What it recognizes is unknown.

Sequencing was done on a sample of PBMCs. The V gene is TRBV6-6, the J gene TRBJ1-1; D is uncertain. The source of this sequence is a man aged 25 to 40 in good health and CMV-seronegative. CDR3 residues: CASSKINTEAFF. CDR3 in DNA: TGTGCCAGCAGTAAAATAAACACTGAAGCTTTCTTT.